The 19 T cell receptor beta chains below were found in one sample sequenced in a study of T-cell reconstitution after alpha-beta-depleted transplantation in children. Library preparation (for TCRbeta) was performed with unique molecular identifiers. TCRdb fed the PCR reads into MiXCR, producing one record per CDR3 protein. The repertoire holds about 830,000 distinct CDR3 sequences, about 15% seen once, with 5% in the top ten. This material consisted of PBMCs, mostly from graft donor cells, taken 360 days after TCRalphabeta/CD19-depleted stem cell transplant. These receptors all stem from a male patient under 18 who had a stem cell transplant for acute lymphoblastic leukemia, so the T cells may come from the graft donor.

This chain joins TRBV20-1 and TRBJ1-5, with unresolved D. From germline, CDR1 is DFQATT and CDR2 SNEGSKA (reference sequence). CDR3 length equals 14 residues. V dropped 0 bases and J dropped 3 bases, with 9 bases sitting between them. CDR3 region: CSARDGSPNQPQHF. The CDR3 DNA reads TGCAGTGCTAGAGATGGCAGCCCCAATCAGCCCCAGCATTTT.

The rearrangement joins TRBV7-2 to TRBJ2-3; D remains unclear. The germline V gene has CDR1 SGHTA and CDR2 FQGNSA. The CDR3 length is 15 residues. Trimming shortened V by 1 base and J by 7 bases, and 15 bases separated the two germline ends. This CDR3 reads CASSLGWALTYTQYF. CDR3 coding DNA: TGTGCCAGCAGCTTAGGGTGGGCACTGACATATACGCAGTATTTT.

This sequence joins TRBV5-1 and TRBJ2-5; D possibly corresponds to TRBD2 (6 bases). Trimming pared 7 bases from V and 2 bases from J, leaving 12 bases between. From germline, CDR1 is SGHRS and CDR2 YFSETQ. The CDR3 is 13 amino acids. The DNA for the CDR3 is TGCGCCAGCGGCCGGGACTTTCAAGAGACCCAGTACTTC. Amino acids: CASGRDFQETQYF.

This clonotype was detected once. The CDR3 here is CATGGPYEQYF. The CDR3 DNA sequence: TGTGCCACCGGGGGACCCTACGAGCAGTACTTC. The chain couples TRBV6-6 to TRBJ2-7, with D possibly being TRBD2 (6 bases). The CDR3 spans 11 residues. From germline, CDR1 is MNHNY and CDR2 SVGAGI (reference sequence). With 10 bases removed from V and 2 bases from J, the gap between germline ends came to 9 bases.

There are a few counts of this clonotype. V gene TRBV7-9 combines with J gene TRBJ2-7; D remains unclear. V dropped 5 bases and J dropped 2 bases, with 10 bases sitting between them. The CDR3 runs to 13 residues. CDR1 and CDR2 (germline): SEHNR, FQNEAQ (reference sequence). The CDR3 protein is CASSRIPPYEQYF. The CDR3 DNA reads TGTGCCAGCAGCAGAATCCCGCCCTACGAGCAGTACTTC.

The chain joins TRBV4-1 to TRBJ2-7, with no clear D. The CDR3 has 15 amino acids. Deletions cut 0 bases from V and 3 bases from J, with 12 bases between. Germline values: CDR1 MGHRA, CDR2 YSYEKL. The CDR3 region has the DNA TGCGCCAGCAGCCAAGATGGATCCACCTACTACGAGCAGTACTTC. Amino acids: CASSQDGSTYYEQYF.

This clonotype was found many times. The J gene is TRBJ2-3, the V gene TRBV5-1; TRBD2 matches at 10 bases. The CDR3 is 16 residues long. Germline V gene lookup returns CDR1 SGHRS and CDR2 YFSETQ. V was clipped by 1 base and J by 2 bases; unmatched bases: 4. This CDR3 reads CASSLRTSGITDTQYF. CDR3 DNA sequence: TGCGCCAGCAGCTTGAGGACTAGCGGAATCACAGATACGCAGTATTTT.

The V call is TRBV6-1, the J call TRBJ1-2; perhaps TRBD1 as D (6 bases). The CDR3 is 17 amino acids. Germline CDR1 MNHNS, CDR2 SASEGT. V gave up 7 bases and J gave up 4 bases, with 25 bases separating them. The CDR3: CASTELSLYRGGYGYTF. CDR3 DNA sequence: TGTGCCAGCACCGAACTATCCCTTTACCGAGGGGGCTATGGCTACACCTTC.

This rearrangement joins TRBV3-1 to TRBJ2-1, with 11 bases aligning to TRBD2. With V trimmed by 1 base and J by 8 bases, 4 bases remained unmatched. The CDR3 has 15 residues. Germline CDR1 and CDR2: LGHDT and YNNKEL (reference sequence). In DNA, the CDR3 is TGTGCCAGCAGCCAAGTAGCGGGAGGGCCCGATGAGCAGTTCTTC. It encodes CASSQVAGGPDEQFF.

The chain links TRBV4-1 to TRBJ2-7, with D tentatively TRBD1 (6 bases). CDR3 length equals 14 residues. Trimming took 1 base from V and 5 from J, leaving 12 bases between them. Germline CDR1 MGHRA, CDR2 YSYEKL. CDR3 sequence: CASSQGQDSHEQYF. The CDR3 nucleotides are TGCGCCAGCAGCCAAGGACAGGATAGCCACGAGCAGTACTTC.

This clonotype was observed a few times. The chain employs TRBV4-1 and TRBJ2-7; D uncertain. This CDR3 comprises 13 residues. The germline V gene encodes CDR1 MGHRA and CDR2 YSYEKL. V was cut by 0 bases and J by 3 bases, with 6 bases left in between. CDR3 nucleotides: TGCGCCAGCAGCCAAGAAAGATTCTACGAGCAGTACTTC. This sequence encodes CASSQERFYEQYF.

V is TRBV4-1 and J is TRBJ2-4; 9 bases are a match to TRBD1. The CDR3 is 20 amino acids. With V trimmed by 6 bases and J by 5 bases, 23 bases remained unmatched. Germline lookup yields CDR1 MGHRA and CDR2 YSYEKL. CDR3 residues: CASRVSPVRDRDKVENIQYF. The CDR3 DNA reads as TGCGCCAGCAGGGTCTCGCCGGTCCGGGACAGGGACAAGGTGGAAAACATTCAGTACTTC.

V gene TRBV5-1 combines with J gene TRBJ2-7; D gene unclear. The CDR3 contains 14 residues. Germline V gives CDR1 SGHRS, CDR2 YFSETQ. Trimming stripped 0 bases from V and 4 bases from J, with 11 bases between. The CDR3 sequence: CASSLEEPSYEQYF. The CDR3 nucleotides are TGCGCCAGCAGCTTGGAAGAACCGAGTTACGAGCAGTACTTC.

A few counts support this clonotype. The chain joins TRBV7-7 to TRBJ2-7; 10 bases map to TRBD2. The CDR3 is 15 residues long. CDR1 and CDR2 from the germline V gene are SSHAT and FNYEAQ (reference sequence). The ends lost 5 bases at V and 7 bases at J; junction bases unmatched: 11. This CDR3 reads CASSPSAGGPIEQYF. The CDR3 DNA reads TGTGCCAGCAGCCCCTCAGCGGGAGGGCCGATAGAGCAGTACTTC.

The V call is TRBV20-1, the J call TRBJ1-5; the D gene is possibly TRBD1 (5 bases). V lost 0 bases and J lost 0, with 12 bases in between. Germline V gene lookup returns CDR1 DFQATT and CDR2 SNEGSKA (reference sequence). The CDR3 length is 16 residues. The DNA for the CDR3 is TGCAGTGCTAGAGATTTCGGGGGAAATAGCAATCAGCCCCAGCATTTT. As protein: CSARDFGGNSNQPQHF.

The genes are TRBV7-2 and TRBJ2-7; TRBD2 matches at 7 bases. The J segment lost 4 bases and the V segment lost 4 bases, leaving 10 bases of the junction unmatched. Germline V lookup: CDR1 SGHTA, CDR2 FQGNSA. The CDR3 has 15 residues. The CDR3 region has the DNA TGTGCCAGCAGCTCCCAACGGGGGGTATCGTACGAGCAGTACTTC. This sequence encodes CASSSQRGVSYEQYF.

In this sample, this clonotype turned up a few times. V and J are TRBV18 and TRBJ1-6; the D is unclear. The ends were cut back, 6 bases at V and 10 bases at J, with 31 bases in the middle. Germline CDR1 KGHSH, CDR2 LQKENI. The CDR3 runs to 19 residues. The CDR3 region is CASSSRKIDTSDVGSPLHF. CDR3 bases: TGTGCCAGCTCCTCTCGTAAGATCGACACCTCCGATGTGGGCTCACCCCTCCACTTT.

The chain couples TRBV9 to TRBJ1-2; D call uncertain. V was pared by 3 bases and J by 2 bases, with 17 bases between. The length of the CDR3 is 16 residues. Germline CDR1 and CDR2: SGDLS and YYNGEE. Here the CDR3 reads CASSAPGRPGNYGYTF. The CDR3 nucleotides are TGTGCCAGCAGCGCCCCGGGCCGACCGGGAAACTATGGCTACACCTTC.

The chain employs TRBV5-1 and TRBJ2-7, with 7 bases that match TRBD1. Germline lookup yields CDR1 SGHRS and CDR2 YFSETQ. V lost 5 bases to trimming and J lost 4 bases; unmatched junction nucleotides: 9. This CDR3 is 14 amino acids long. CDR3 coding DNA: TGCGCCAGCAGGGAACCAGGGGGAACTTACGAGCAGTACTTC. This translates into CASREPGGTYEQYF.